The 26 T cell receptor beta chains below were found in one sample sequenced in a study of shared clonotypes between healthy human individuals. TCRdb's table, derived via immunoSEQ multiplex PCR, lists solely in-frame clones and lacks some. The sample carries about 110,000 clones, about 70% recorded once. The material sequenced was memory CD8+ T cells sorted from blood. Subset indicated: CD45RO+ cells pooled with CCR7-negative TemRA cells. The receptors were gathered from a woman aged 30 to 39 in good health.

In DNA, the CDR3 is TGTGCCATCAGTGATGGACAGGGGAACTATCAGCCCCAGCATTTT. Residues: CAISDGQGNYQPQHF. The chain uses TRBV10-3 and TRBJ1-5; 9 bases agree with TRBD1. Germline trimming cut 3 bases from V and 5 bases from J; bases unmatched to any gene: 5. The CDR3 totals 15 residues. Germline-derived CDR1 and CDR2 are ENHRY and SYGVKD.

The V call is TRBV11-2, the J call TRBJ1-2; D remains unclear. Germline V gene sequence: CDR1 SGHAT, CDR2 FQNNGV. This CDR3 is built from 11 residues. V was cut by 1 base and J by 8 bases, with 5 bases left in between. CDR3 residues: CASSLGSGYTF. The CDR3 region has the DNA TGTGCCAGCAGCTTAGGGTCGGGCTACACCTTC.

The J gene is TRBJ2-3, the V gene TRBV2; 9 nucleotides agree with TRBD2. The V gene end was trimmed by 6 bases and the J gene end by 1 base; junction bases not matched to a gene: 5. This CDR3 has 15 amino acids. From germline, CDR1 is SNHLY and CDR2 FYNNEI. The CDR3 DNA follows: TGTGCCAGCAGGCCTAGCGGGATGCGCACAGATACGCAGTATTTT. Residues: CASRPSGMRTDTQYF.

The chain employs TRBV11-2 and TRBJ2-5; TRBD2 agrees at 8 bases. There are 14 residues in the CDR3. J was trimmed by 5 bases and V by 5 bases; bases with no gene match: 7. Germline lookup yields CDR1 SGHAT and CDR2 FQNNGV. The CDR3 DNA is TGTGCCAGCAGCCCGAGCGGGAGAGAGGAGACCCAGTACTTC. This translates into CASSPSGREETQYF.

The chain is built from TRBV28 and TRBJ1-2, with 8 bases that match TRBD1. CDR3 size: 16 residues. From germline, CDR1 is MDHEN and CDR2 SYDVKM. J was trimmed by 7 bases and V by 1 base; bases with no gene match: 11. CDR3 coding DNA: TGTGCCAGCAGTTTATATGCGGACAGGGTTGTGGGTGGCTACACCTTC. Amino acid sequence: CASSLYADRVVGGYTF.

In its sample, this clone was seen a few times. This chain connects TRBV28 to TRBJ2-7; 7 bases are a match to TRBD1. Losses at the gene ends were 2 bases for V and 8 bases for J; bases not matched to a gene: 12. Germline V gene data show CDR1 as MDHEN and CDR2 as SYDVKM. The CDR3 has 15 amino acids. CDR3 bases: TGTGCCAGCAGTTTAAAACAGGGGTGGGCTAAAAAGCAGTACTTC. This sequence encodes CASSLKQGWAKKQYF.

The chain uses TRBV9 and TRBJ2-7; 13 nucleotides match TRBD2. The CDR3 is 16 amino acids. The V segment lost 3 bases and the J segment 5 bases; nucleotides outside the gene matches: 8. The germline gives CDR1 SGDLS, CDR2 YYNGEE. This chain's CDR3 is CASSGPGLAGYNEQYF. The CDR3 DNA sequence: TGTGCCAGCAGCGGGCCGGGACTAGCGGGATATAACGAGCAGTACTTC.

The genes are TRBV28 and TRBJ2-7; 10 positions match TRBD2. This CDR3 is built from 15 residues. The germline gives CDR1 MDHEN, CDR2 SYDVKM. V gave up 5 bases and J gave up 3 bases; unmatched junction bases: 7. CDR3 region: CASSPALAGVYEQYF. For the CDR3, the DNA is TGTGCCAGCAGTCCCGCTCTAGCGGGAGTCTACGAGCAGTACTTC.

The chain has TRBV27 and TRBJ2-3; unclear D gene. The germline CDR1 and CDR2 sequences are MNHEY and SMNVEV (reference sequence). The CDR3 has 14 residues. V lost 4 bases and J lost 6, with 14 bases in between. The CDR3 loop reads CASSSHSLGDTQYF. The CDR3 DNA reads TGTGCCAGCAGTTCCCACTCTCTAGGGGATACGCAGTATTTT.

This sequence joins TRBV9 and TRBJ2-1; 13 bases are a match to TRBD2. The V and J ends lost 4 bases and 7 bases, in that order; junction bases with no gene match: 5. Germline CDR1 is SGDLS and CDR2 is YYNGEE. The CDR3 is 15 residues long. The CDR3 DNA reads TGTGCCAGCAGCTTCGGACTAGCGGGAGCTAATGAGCAGTTCTTC. It specifies CASSFGLAGANEQFF. Based on the CDR3 plus reference TRBV9 and TRBJ2-1, the full variable domain is DSGVTQTPKHLITATGQRVTLRCSPRSGDLSVYWYQQSLDQGLQFLIQYYNGEERAKGNILERFSAQQFPDLHSELNLSSLELGDSALYFCASSFGLAGANEQFFGPGTRLTVL.

This clone has only one observation. The chain has TRBV15 and TRBJ2-7; unclear D gene. Germline CDR1 LNHNV, CDR2 YYDKDF (reference sequence). Trimming pared 6 bases from V and 2 bases from J, leaving 14 bases between. This CDR3 region has 14 residues. The CDR3 region has the DNA TGTGCCACCAGGCAGACACCGACCACCTACGAGCAGTACTTC. It encodes CATRQTPTTYEQYF.

The genes are TRBV2 and TRBJ1-2; D remains ambiguous. Per germline, CDR1 SNHLY and CDR2 FYNNEI. The length of the CDR3 is 13 residues. V was cut by 7 bases and J by 0 bases, with 9 bases left in between. This CDR3 reads CASIAKANYGYTF. The CDR3 DNA follows: TGTGCCAGCATTGCAAAAGCTAACTATGGCTACACCTTC.

The genes are TRBV6-5 and TRBJ1-3, with D uncertain. The CDR3 totals 15 residues. The germline CDR1 and CDR2 sequences are MNHEY and SVGAGI. V lost 7 bases and J 0 bases, leaving 13 bases between the germline ends. The CDR3 sequence: CASTPRRFSGNTIYF. CDR3 bases: TGTGCCAGCACTCCCCGACGGTTCTCTGGAAACACCATATATTTT.

This rearrangement joins TRBV30 to TRBJ1-1, with D unclear. The V and J ends lost 5 bases and 5 bases respectively, with 12 bases between them. Germline lookup yields CDR1 GTSNPN and CDR2 SVGIG (reference sequence). The CDR3 covers 12 residues. The CDR3, as DNA: TGTGCCTGGCTGTGGGGAAGGACTGAAGCTTTCTTT. Translated, it gives CAWLWGRTEAFF. The whole variable domain, remainder taken from reference TRBV30 and TRBJ1-1, is SQTIHQWPATLVQPVGSPLSLECTVEGTSNPNLYWYRQAAGRGLQLLFYSVGIGQISSEVPQNLSASRPQDRQFILSSKKLLLSDSGFYLCAWLWGRTEAFFGQGTRLTVV.

J is TRBJ1-1 and V is TRBV27; D not resolved. The V end was cut by 2 bases, the J end by 2 bases, with 6 bases between. The CDR3 extends over 13 amino acids. Germline CDR1 and CDR2: MNHEY and SMNVEV (reference sequence). CDR3 sequence (DNA): TGTGCCAGCAGTTTACACGGAAACACTGAAGCTTTCTTT. Amino acid sequence: CASSLHGNTEAFF.

The genes are TRBV4-2 and TRBJ1-6; 8 bases are a match to TRBD1. Germline V gene lookup returns CDR1 LGHNA and CDR2 YNFKEQ. CDR3 length equals 16 residues. J lost 5 bases, V lost 3 bases, and 6 bases had no gene match. The CDR3 DNA reads TGTGCCAGCAGCCATCAGAGACAGGGGAATAATTCACCCCTCCACTTT. It specifies CASSHQRQGNNSPLHF.

This clone occurred a few times. The J gene is TRBJ2-7, the V gene TRBV28; possibly TRBD2 for D (6 bases). The CDR3 is 14 residues long. V lost 6 bases, J lost 2 bases, and 14 bases lay in between. Looked up from germline, CDR1 is MDHEN and CDR2 is SYDVKM. The CDR3 sequence: CASSRDLPPYEQYF. Here the CDR3 DNA reads TGTGCCAGCAGCCGGGACTTGCCCCCCTACGAGCAGTACTTC.

The chain couples TRBV2 to TRBJ2-3, with D possibly being TRBD2 (5 bases). The CDR3 has 18 amino acids. V was clipped by 0 bases and J by 0 bases, with 16 bases between them. Germline-derived CDR1 and CDR2 are SNHLY and FYNNEI. In DNA, the CDR3 is TGTGCCAGCAGTGAAGCTCTTCTAGCTTACTCTAGCACAGATACGCAGTATTTT. It codes for CASSEALLAYSSTDTQYF.

This chain joins TRBV5-4 and TRBJ2-7; 8 bases line up with TRBD1. Losses at the gene ends were 3 bases for V and 6 bases for J; bases not matched to a gene: 5. Germline CDR1 is SGHNT and CDR2 is YYREEE (reference sequence). CDR3 length: 13 residues. Here the CDR3 DNA reads TGTGCCAGCAGCTGGACAGGGTCGAGCGAGCAGTACTTC. Encoded protein: CASSWTGSSEQYF.

The chain links TRBV6-1 to TRBJ2-7; TRBD1 matches 7 bases. The germline V gene encodes CDR1 MNHNS and CDR2 SASEGT. Trimming cost V 2 bases and J 3 bases; bases outside gene matches: 7. The CDR3 totals 15 residues. The CDR3 nucleotides are TGTGCCAGCAGTGAATGGTTTGGGACAGACTACGAGCAGTACTTC. Encoded protein: CASSEWFGTDYEQYF.

J is TRBJ1-2 and V is TRBV5-5, with D maybe TRBD1 (5 bases). The CDR3 covers 16 residues. Germline V lookup: CDR1 SGHKS, CDR2 YYEKEE (reference sequence). Trimming stripped 4 bases from V and 0 bases from J, with 16 bases between. In nucleotides, the CDR3 is TGTGCCAGCAGCACAATCGCCGGGACGACTAACTATGGCTACACCTTC. Its translation: CASSTIAGTTNYGYTF. The full variable domain, completed using reference TRBV5-5 and TRBJ1-2, is DAGVTQSPTHLIKTRGQQVTLRCSPISGHKSVSWYQQVLGQGPQFIFQYYEKEERGRGNFPDRFSARQFPNYSSELNVNALLLGDSALYLCASSTIAGTTNYGYTFGSGTRLTVV.

The chain carries TRBV28 and TRBJ2-2, with D hard to call. The V gene lost 3 bases and the J gene lost 4 bases, with 12 bases spanning the gap. The CDR3 totals 15 residues. The germline V gene has CDR1 MDHEN and CDR2 SYDVKM. CDR3 loop: CASSFLEQPTGELFF. The CDR3 DNA is TGTGCCAGCAGTTTTCTGGAACAGCCCACCGGGGAGCTGTTTTTT.

This clone was counted between two and nine times. This rearrangement joins TRBV11-2 to TRBJ2-3, with TRBD2 as a possible D gene (6 bases). This CDR3 comprises 14 residues. Germline CDR1 and CDR2: SGHAT and FQNNGV. Trimming cost V 6 bases and J 4 bases, with 14 bases left between them. CDR3 in amino acids: CASSPPPSADTQYF. The CDR3 nucleotides read TGTGCCAGCAGTCCACCTCCTAGCGCAGATACGCAGTATTTT.

The chain uses TRBV27 and TRBJ1-2; possible D gene TRBD1, 5 bases. This CDR3 has 15 amino acids. Trimming took off 5 bases at V and 3 bases at J, with 16 bases between the two ends. Germline V gene lookup returns CDR1 MNHEY and CDR2 SMNVEV (reference sequence). This CDR3 reads CASSAIGVRYYGYTF. As DNA, the CDR3 is TGTGCCAGCAGTGCGATAGGGGTCCGATACTATGGCTACACCTTC.

This clone is deemed medium-sized (0.01 to 0.1%). The CDR3 sequence is CASRSEGPYNEQFF. DNA for the CDR3: TGTGCCAGCAGGTCAGAAGGCCCCTACAATGAGCAGTTCTTC. The V call is TRBV7-9, the J call TRBJ2-1, with no clear D. The CDR3 has 14 amino acids. Germline V lookup: CDR1 SEHNR, CDR2 FQNEAQ (reference sequence). V lost 6 bases and J lost 2, with 11 bases in between.

The chain combines TRBV28 with TRBJ2-7; the match to TRBD2 covers 9 bases. J gave up 2 bases and V 6 bases, and 5 bases lay outside the gene matches. The germline CDR1 and CDR2 sequences are MDHEN and SYDVKM. The CDR3 extends over 14 amino acids. The CDR3 reads CASRTSGPAYEQYF. DNA for the CDR3: TGTGCCAGCAGGACTAGCGGACCCGCCTACGAGCAGTACTTC.